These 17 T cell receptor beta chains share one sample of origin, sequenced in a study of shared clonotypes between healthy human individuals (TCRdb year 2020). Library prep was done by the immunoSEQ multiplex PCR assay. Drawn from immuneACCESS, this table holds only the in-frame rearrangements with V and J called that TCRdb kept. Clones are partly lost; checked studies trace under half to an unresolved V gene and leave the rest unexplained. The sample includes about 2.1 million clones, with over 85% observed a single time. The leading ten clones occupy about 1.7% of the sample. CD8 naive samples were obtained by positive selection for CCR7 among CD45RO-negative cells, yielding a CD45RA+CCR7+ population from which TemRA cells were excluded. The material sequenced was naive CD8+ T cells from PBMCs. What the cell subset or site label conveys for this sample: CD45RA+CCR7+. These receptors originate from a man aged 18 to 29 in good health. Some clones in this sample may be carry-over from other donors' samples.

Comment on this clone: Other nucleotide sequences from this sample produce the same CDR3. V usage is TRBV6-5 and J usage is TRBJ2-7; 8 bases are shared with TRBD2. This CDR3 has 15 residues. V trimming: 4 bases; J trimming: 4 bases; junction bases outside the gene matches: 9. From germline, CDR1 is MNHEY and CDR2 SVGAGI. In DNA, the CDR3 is TGTGCCAGCAGTTCCAGGCTAGCGGGCCATTACGAGCAGTACTTC. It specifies CASSSRLAGHYEQYF.

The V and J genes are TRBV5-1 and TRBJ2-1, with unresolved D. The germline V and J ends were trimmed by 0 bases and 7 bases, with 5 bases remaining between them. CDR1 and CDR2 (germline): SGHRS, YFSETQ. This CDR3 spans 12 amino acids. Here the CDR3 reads CASSLAANEQFF. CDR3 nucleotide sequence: TGCGCCAGCAGCTTGGCCGCGAATGAGCAGTTCTTC.

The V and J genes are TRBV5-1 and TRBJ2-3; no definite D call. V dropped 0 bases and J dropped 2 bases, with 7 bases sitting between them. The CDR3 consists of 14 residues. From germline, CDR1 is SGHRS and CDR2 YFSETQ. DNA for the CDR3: TGCGCCAGCAGCTTGGCTAGAGACACAGATACGCAGTATTTT. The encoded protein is CASSLARDTDTQYF.

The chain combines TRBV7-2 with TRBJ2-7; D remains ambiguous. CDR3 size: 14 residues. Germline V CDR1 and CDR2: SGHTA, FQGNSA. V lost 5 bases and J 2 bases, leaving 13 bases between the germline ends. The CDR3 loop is CASSPYTTPYEQYF. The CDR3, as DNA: TGTGCCAGCAGCCCGTACACCACTCCCTACGAGCAGTACTTC. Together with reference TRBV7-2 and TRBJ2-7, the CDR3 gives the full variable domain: GAGVSQSPSNKVTEKGKDVELRCDPISGHTALYWYRQSLGQGLEFLIYFQGNSAPDKSGLPSDRFSAERTGGSVSTLTIQRTQQEDSAVYLCASSPYTTPYEQYFGPGTRLTVT.

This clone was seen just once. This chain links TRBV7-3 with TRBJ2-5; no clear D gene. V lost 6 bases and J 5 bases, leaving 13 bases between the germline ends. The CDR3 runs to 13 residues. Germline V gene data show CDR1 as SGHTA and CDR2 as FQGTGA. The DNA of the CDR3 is TGTGCCAGCAGGGATTCTCTGGGCGAGACCCAGTACTTC. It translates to CASRDSLGETQYF.

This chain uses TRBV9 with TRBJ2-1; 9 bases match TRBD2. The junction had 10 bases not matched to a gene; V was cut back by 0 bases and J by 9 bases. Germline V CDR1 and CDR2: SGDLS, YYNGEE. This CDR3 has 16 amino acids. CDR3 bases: TGTGCCAGCAGCGTAGATCTTGGCGGGAGGGCCACTGAGCAGTTCTTC. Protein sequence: CASSVDLGGRATEQFF.

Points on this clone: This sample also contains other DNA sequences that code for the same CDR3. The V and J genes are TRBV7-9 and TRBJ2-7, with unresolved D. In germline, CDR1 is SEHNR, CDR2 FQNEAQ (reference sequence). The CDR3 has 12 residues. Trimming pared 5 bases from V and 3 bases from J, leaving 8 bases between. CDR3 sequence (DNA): TGTGCCAGCAGCCCATTAAGCTACGAGCAGTACTTC. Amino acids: CASSPLSYEQYF.

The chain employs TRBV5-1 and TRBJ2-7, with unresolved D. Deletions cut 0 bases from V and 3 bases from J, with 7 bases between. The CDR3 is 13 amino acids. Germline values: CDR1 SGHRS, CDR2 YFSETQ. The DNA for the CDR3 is TGCGCCAGCAGCTTGGCCCCTGTCTACGAGCAGTACTTC. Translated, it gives CASSLAPVYEQYF.

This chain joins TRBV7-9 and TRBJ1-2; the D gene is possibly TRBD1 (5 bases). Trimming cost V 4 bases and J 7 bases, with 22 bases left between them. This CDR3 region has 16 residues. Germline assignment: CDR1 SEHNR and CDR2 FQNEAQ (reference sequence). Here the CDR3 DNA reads TGTGCCAGCAGCTCCATACGGTTGGGGGTTTTCGGTGGCTACACCTTC. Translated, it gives CASSSIRLGVFGGYTF. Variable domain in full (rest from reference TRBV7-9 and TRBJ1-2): DTGVSQNPRHKITKRGQNVTFRCDPISEHNRLYWYRQTLGQGPEFLTYFQNEAQLEKSRLLSDRFSAERPKGSFSTLEIQRTEQGDSAMYLCASSSIRLGVFGGYTFGSGTRLTVV.

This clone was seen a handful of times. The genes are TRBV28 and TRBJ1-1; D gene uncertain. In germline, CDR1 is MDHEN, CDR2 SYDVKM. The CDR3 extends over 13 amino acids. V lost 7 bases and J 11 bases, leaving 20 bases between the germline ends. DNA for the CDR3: TGTGCCAGCACCCCCGGGCCTTCCTTGGGGGCTTTCTTT. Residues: CASTPGPSLGAFF.

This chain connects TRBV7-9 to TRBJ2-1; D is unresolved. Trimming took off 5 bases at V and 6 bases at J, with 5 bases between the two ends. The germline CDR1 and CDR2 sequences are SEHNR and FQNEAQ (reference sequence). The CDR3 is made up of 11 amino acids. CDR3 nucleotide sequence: TGTGCCAGCAGCGCGCCCAATGAGCAGTTCTTC. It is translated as CASSAPNEQFF.

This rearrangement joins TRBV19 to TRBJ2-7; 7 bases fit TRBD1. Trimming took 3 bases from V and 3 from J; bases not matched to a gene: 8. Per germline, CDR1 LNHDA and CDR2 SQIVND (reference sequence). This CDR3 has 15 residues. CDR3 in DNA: TGTGCCAGTAGTATCTCAGGGGGACCCCTCTACGAGCAGTACTTC. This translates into CASSISGGPLYEQYF.

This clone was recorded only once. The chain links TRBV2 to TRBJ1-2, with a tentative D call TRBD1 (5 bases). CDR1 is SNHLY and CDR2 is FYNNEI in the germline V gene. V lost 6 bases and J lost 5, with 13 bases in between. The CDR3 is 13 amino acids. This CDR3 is CASRGVEGYGYTF. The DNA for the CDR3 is TGTGCCAGCAGGGGGGTCGAGGGATATGGCTACACCTTC.

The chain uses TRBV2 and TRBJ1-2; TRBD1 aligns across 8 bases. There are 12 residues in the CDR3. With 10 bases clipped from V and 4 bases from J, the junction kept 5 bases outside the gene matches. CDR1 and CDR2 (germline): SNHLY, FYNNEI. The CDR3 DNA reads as TGTGCCACTCACCAGGGGGCCTATGGCTACACCTTC. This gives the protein CATHQGAYGYTF.

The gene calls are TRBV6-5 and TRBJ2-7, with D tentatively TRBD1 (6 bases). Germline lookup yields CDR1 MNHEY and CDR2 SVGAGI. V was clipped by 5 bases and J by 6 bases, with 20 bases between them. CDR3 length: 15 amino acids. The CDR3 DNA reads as TGTGCCAGCAGTGTAACAGGGTCCCTGGGTGGCGAGCAGTACTTC. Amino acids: CASSVTGSLGGEQYF.

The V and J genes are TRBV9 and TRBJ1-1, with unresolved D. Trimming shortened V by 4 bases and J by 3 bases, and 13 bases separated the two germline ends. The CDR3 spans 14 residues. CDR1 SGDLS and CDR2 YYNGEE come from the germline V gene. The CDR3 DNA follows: TGTGCCAGCAGCCCACGGGCGGGGTACACTGAAGCTTTCTTT. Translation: CASSPRAGYTEAFF.

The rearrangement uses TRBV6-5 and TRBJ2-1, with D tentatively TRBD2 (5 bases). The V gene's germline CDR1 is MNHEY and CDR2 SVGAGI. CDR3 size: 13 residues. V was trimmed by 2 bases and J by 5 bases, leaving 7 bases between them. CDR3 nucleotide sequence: TGTGCCAGCAGTTACGACGGGAACAATGAGCAGTTCTTC. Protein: CASSYDGNNEQFF.